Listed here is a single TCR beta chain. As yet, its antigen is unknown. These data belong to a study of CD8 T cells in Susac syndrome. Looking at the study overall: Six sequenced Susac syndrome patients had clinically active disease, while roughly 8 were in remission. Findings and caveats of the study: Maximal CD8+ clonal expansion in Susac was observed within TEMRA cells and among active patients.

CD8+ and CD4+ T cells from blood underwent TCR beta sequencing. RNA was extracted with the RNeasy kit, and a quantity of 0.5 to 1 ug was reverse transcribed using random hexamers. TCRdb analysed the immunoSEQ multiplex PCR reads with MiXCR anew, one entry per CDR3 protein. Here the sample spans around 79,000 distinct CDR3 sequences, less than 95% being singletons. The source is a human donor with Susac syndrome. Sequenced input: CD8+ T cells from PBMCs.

CDR3: CATGGEQFF. DNA of the CDR3: TGTGCCACGGGCGGTGAGCAGTTCTTC. V gene TRBV2 combines with J gene TRBJ2-1; D ambiguous. V lost 10 bases to trimming and J lost 9 bases, with 7 bases between them. CDR3 size: 9 residues. Germline CDR1 reads SNHLY; CDR2 reads FYNNEI.